This T cell receptor beta chain was observed in a study of identical twins. The study, taken as a whole, reports: Zero-insertion analyses were open to partial confounding by invariant MAIT and iNKT cells. The study based its conclusions on cross-sectional statistical analysis and did not follow the same donors.

TCRdb itself ran the 5' RACE reads through MiXCR, one entry per CDR3 protein. Among hundreds of thousands of distinct CDR3 sequences listed, over 5% were seen once. Only a few counts were recorded for this clonotype. Its antigen is as yet unknown. Everyone who gave samples was a healthy Caucasian. The V end lost 0 bases, the J end lost 2 bases, and 14 bases lay between the germline ends. CDR3 size: 15 residues. In germline, CDR1 is SQVTM, CDR2 ANQGSEA. The sequencing sample was made of naive T cells sorted from blood. The V and J genes are TRBV29-1 and TRBJ2-7; D gene uncertain. This sequence originates from a man between 18 and 29 years old in good health. CDR3 protein: CSVEDWSQATYEQYF. CDR3 coding DNA: TGCAGCGTTGAAGATTGGAGCCAGGCTACCTACGAGCAGTACTTC.